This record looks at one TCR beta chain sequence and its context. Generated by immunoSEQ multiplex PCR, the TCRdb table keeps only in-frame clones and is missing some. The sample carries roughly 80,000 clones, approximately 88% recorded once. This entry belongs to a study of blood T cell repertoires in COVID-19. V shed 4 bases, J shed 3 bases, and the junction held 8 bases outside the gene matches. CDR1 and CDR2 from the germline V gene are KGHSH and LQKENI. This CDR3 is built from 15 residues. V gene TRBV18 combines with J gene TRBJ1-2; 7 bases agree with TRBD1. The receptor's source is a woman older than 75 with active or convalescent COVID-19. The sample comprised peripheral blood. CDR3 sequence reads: CASSQGVGGDYGYTF. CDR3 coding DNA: TGTGCCAGCTCACAAGGAGTAGGGGGCGACTATGGCTACACCTTC.